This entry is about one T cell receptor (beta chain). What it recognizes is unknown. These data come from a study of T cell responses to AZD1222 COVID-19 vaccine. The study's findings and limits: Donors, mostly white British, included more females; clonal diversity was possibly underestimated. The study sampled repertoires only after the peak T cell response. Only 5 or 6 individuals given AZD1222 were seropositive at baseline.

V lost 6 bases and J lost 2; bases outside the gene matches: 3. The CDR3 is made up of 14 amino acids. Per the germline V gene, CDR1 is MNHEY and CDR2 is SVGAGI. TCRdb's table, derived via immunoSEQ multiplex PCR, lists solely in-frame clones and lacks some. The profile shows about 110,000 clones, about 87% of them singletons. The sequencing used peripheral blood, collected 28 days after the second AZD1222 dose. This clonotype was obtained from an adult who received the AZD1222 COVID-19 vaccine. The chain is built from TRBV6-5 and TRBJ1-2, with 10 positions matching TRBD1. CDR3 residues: CASRGQGINYGYTF. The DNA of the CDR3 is TGTGCCAGCAGGGGACAGGGGATAAACTATGGCTACACCTTC.